The sequence of this TCR beta chain was determined in a study of blood T cells in healthy people across ages. Each donor supplied around 10 milliliters of peripheral blood. Germline V gives CDR1 SGHRS, CDR2 YFSETQ. This CDR3 has 15 residues. The V end lost 0 bases, the J end lost 5 bases, and 12 bases lay between the germline ends. The use of a sample-barcoded 5' primer and a J-beta primer mix characterized a second PCR of about 6 to 11 cycles. Each sample yielded at least 3 million CDR3-containing paired-end reads. TCRdb used MiXCR to reprocess the 5' RACE reads, holding one entry per CDR3 protein. The table records 900,000 to 950,000 distinct CDR3 sequences, about 28% of them present only once. These same data were also listed under a study on T cells of mothers and their children.

Sample: blood. The receptor was derived from a woman aged 40-49 years in good health. The gene calls are TRBV5-1 and TRBJ2-1; D could derive from TRBD1 or TRBD2 (6 bases each). CDR3 sequence: CASSLVPGAHNEQFF. The CDR3 DNA sequence: TGCGCCAGCAGCTTGGTCCCGGGGGCCCACAATGAGCAGTTCTTC.